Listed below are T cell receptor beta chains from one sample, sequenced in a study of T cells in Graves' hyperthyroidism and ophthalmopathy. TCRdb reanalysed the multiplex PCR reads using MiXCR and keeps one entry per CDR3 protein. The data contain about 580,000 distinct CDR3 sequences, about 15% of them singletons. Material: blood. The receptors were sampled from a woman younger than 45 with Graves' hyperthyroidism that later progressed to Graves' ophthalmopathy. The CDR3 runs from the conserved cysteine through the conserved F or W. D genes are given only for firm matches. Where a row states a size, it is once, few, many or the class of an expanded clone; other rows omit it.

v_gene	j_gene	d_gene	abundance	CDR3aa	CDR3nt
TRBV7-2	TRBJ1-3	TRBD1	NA	CASSPLGTASGNTIYF	TGTGCCAGCAGCCCACTCGGGACAGCTTCTGGAAACACCATATATTTT
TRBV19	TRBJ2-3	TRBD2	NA	CATVRTSGNTDTQYF	TGTGCCACCGTAAGGACTAGCGGAAACACAGATACGCAGTATTTT
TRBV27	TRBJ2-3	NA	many	CASSLSVQDTQYF	TGTGCCAGCAGTTTATCGGTCCAGGATACGCAGTATTTT
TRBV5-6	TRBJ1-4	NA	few	CASSLGSDEKLFF	TGTGCCAGCAGCTTAGGGTCTGATGAAAAACTGTTTTTT
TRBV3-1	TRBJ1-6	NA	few	CASSQAIGSLHF	TGTGCCAGCAGCCAAGCAATTGGTTCCCTCCACTTT
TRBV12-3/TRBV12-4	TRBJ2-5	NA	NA	CATSDPGTKTQETQYF	TGTGCCACCAGTGATCCGGGGACCAAAACCCAAGAGACCCAGTACTTC
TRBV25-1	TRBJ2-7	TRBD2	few	CASSEWQRGAYEQYF	TGTGCCAGCAGTGAATGGCAGCGGGGTGCCTACGAGCAGTACTTC
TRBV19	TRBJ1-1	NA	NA	CASSIVPDLNTEAFF	TGTGCCAGTAGTATTGTTCCAGACCTGAACACTGAAGCTTTCTTT
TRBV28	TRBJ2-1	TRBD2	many	CASSLRGLVTNEQFF	TGTGCCAGCAGTTTAAGGGGACTAGTAACCAATGAGCAGTTCTTC
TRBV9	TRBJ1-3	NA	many	CASSVEGSGNTIYF	TGTGCCAGCAGCGTAGAGGGCTCTGGAAACACCATATATTTT
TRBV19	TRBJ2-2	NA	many	CASSITPSTGELFF	TGTGCCAGTAGTATCACTCCCTCCACCGGGGAGCTGTTTTTT
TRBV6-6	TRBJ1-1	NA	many	CASSYPIGEAFF	TGTGCCAGCAGTTACCCCATTGGGGAAGCTTTCTTT
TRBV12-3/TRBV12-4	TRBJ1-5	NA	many	CASRVGLSGDQPQHF	TGTGCCAGCAGGGTAGGACTCTCCGGAGATCAGCCCCAGCATTTT
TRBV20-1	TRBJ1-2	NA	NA	CSAKQKVGLNGYTF	TGCAGTGCTAAGCAAAAAGTGGGGTTGAATGGCTACACCTTC
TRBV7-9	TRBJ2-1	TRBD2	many	CASSSTASGRYDEQFF	TGTGCCAGCAGCTCAACCGCTAGCGGGAGATATGATGAGCAGTTCTTC
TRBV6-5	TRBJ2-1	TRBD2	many	CASSYSKREISEQFF	TGTGCCAGCAGTTACTCGAAGCGGGAGATTAGTGAGCAGTTCTTC
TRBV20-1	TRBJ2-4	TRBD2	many	CSAAQHTGTSSPKNIQYF	TGCAGTGCGGCACAGCACACCGGGACTAGCTCACCGAAAAACATTCAGTACTTC
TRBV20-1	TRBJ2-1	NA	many	CSARSAEGDSYNEQFF	TGCAGTGCTAGATCAGCGGAGGGGGACTCCTACAATGAGCAGTTCTTC
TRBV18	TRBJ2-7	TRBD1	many	CASSPGQGFSYEQYF	TGTGCCAGCTCACCGGGACAGGGCTTTTCCTACGAGCAGTACTTC
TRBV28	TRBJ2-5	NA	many	CASRRVETQYF	TGTGCCAGCAGAAGGGTAGAGACCCAGTACTTC
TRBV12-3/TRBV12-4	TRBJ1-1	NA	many	CASSYVGGDPEAFF	TGTGCCAGCAGTTACGTAGGGGGGGACCCTGAAGCTTTCTTT
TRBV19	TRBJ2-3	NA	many	CASSPPTGTDTQYF	TGTGCCAGTAGTCCTCCGACAGGAACAGATACGCAGTATTTT
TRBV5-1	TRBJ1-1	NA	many	CASSFQGPEAFF	TGCGCCAGCAGCTTTCAGGGGCCTGAAGCTTTCTTT
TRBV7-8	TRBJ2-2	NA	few	CASSLALGGPNTGELFF	TGTGCCAGCAGCTTAGCGCTTGGGGGGCCTAACACCGGGGAGCTGTTTTTT
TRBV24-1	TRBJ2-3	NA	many	CATGRKSSTDTQYF	TGTGCCACCGGGCGTAAGTCTAGCACAGATACGCAGTATTTT
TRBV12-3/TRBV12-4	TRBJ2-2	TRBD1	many	CASSFRDRGAGELFF	TGTGCCAGCAGTTTCCGGGACAGGGGAGCAGGGGAGCTGTTTTTT
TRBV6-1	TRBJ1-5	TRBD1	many	CASREQGVVDQPQHF	TGTGCCAGCAGAGAACAGGGGGTGGTCGATCAGCCCCAGCATTTT
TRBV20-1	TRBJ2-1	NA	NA	CSAIARNEQFF	TGCAGTGCTATAGCTCGCAATGAGCAGTTCTTC
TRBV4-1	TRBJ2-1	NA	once	CASSQASNEQFF	TGCGCCAGCAGCCAAGCTAGCAATGAGCAGTTCTTC